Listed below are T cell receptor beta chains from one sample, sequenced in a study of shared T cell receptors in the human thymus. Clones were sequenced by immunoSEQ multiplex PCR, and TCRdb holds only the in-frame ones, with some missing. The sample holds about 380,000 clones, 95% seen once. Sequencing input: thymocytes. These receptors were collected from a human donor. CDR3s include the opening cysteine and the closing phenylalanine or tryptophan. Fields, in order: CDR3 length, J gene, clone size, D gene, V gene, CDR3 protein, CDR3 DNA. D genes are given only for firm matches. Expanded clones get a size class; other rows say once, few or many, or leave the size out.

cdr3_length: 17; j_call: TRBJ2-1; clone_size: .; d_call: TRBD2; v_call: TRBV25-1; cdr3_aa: CASSVSGTSGREAEQFF; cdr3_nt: TGTGCCAGCAGTGTCTCCGGGACTAGCGGGAGAGAGGCTGAGCAGTTCTTC
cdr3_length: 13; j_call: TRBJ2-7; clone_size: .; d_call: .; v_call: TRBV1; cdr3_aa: CTSGQGRRYEQYF; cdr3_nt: TGCACCAGCGGACAGGGGCGCCGCTACGAGCAGTACTTC
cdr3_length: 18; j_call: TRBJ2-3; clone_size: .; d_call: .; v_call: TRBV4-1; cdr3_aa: CASSHLPRRQGRTDTQYF; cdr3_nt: TGCGCCAGCAGCCACCTCCCACGCCGGCAGGGAAGGACAGATACGCAGTATTTT
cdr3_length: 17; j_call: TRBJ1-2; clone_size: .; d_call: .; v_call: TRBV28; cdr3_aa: CASSLDGRLETNYGYTF; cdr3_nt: TGTGCCAGCAGTTTAGATGGCCGACTCGAAACTAACTATGGCTACACCTTC
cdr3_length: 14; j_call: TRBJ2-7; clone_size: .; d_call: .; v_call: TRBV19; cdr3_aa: CASSVAESSYEQYF; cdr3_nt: TGTGCCAGTAGTGTAGCTGAGAGCTCCTACGAGCAGTACTTC
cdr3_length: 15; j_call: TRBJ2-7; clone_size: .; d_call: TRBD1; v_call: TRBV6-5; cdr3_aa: CASSKRTGGLYEQYF; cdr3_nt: TGTGCCAGCAGTAAAAGGACAGGGGGCCTCTACGAGCAGTACTTC
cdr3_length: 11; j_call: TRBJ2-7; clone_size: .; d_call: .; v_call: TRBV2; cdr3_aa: CASSPTHEQYF; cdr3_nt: TGTGCCAGCAGTCCGACTCACGAGCAGTACTTC
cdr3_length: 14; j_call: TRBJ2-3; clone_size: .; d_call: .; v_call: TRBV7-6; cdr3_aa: CASSLQTGRATQYF; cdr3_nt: TGTGCCAGCAGCCTGCAGACAGGGAGGGCTACGCAGTATTTT
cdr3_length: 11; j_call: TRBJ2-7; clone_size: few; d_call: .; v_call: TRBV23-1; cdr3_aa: CALTRAHEQYF; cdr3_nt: TGCGCTCTTACGAGGGCGCACGAGCAGTACTTC
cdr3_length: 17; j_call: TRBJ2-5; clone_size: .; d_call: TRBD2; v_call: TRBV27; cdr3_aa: CASSLTGLAGDQETQYF; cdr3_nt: TGTGCCAGCAGTCTTACCGGACTAGCGGGAGATCAAGAGACCCAGTACTTC
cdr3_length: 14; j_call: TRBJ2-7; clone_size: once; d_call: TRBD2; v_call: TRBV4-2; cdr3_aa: CASSHGLAEGEQYF; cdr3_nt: TGTGCCAGCAGCCACGGACTAGCGGAGGGCGAGCAGTACTTC